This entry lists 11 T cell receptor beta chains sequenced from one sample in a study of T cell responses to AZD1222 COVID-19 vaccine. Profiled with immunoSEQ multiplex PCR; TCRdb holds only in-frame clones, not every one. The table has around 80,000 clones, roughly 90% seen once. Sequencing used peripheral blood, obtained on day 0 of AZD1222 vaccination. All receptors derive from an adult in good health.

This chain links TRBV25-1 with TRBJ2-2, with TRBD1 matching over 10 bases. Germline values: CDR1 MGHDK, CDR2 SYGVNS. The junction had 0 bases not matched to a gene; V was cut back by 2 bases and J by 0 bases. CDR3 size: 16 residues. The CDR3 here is CASSEGQGANTGELFF. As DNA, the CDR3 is TGTGCCAGCAGTGAAGGACAGGGGGCGAACACCGGGGAGCTGTTTTTT.

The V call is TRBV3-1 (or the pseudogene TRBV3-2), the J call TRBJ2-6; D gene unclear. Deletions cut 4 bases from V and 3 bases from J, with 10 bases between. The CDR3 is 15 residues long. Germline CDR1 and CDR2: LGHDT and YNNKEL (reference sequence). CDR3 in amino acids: CASSLKTLGANVLTF. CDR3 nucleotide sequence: TGTGCCAGCAGCCTTAAGACCCTTGGGGCCAACGTCCTGACTTTC.

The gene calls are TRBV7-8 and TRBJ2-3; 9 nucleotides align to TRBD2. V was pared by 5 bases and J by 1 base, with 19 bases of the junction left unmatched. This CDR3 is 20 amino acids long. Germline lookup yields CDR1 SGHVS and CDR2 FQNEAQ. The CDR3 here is CASSHKPGLATGRGTDTQYF. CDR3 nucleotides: TGTGCCAGCAGCCACAAACCGGGACTAGCAACGGGTCGGGGCACAGATACGCAGTATTTT. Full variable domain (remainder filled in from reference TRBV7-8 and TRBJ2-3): GAGVSQSPRYKVAKRGQDVALRCDPISGHVSLFWYQQALGQGPEFLTYFQNEAQLDKSGLPSDRFFAERPEGSVSTLKIQRTQQEDSAVYLCASSHKPGLATGRGTDTQYFGPGTRLTVL.

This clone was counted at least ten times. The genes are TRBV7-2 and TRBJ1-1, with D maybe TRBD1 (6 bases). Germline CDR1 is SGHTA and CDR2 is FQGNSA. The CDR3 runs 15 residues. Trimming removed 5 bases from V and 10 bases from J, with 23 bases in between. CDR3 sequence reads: CASSPVTGRGVGAFF. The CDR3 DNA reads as TGTGCCAGCAGCCCAGTCACAGGGAGAGGGGTTGGAGCTTTCTTT.

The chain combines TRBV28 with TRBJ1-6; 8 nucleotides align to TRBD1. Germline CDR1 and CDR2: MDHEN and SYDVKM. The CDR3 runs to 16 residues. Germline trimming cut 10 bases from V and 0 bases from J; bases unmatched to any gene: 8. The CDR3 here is CATYRTGSSYNSPLHF. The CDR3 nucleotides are TGTGCCACCTACCGGACAGGGAGCTCCTATAATTCACCCCTCCACTTT.

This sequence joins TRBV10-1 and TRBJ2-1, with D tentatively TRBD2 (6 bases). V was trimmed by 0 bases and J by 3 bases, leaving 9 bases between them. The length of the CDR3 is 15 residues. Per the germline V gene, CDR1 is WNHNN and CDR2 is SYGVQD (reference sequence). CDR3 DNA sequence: TGCGCCAGCAGTGAGTCGGGGGGACTCTACAATGAGCAGTTCTTC. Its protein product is CASSESGGLYNEQFF.

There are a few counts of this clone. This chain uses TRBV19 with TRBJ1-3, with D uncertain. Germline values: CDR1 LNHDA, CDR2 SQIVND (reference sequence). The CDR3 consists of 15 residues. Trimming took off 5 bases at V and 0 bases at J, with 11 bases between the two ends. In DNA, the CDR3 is TGTGCCAGTAGTCCCCGTTGGAGCTCTGGAAACACCATATATTTT. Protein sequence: CASSPRWSSGNTIYF.

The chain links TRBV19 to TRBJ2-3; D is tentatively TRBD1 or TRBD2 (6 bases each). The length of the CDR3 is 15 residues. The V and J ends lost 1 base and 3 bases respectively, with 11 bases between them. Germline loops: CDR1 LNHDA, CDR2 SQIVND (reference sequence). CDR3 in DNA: TGTGCCAGTAGTATAGTTACAGGGAGGACAGATACGCAGTATTTT. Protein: CASSIVTGRTDTQYF. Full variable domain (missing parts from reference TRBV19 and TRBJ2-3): DGGITQSPKYLFRKEGQNVTLSCEQNLNHDAMYWYRQDPGQGLRLIYYSQIVNDFQKGDIAEGYSVSREKKESFPLTVTSAQKNPTAFYLCASSIVTGRTDTQYFGPGTRLTVL.

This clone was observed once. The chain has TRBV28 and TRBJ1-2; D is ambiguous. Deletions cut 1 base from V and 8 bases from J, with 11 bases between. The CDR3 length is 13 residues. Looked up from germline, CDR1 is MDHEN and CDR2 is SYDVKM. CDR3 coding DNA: TGTGCCAGCAGTTTATTGGCCACGACGGGCTACACCTTC. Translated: CASSLLATTGYTF.

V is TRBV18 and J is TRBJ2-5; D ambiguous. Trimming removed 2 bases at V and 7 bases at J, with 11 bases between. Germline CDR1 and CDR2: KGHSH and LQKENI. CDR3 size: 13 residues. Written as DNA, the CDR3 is TGTGCCAGCTCACCATCTAGGATAGGGACCCAGTACTTC. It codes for CASSPSRIGTQYF.

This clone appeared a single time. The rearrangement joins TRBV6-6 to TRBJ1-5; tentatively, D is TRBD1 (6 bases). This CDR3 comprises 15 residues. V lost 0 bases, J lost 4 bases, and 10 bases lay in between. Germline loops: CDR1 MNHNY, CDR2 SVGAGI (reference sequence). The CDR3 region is CASSYSTGRNQPQHF. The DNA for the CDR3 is TGTGCCAGCAGTTACTCGACAGGCCGTAATCAGCCCCAGCATTTT.